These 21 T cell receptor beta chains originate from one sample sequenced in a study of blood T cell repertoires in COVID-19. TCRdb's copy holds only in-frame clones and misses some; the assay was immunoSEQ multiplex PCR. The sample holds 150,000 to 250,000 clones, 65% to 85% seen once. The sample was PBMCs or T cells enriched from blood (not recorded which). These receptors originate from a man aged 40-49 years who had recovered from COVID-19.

The CDR3 DNA follows: TGCAGCGCCCTAGGTGGTTATGAAAAACTGTTTTTT. Amino acids: CSALGGYEKLFF. The chain has TRBV29-1 and TRBJ1-4, with unresolved D. Germline CDR1 SQVTM, CDR2 ANQGSEA. V was trimmed by 7 bases and J by 6 bases, leaving 12 bases between them. The CDR3 is 12 residues long.

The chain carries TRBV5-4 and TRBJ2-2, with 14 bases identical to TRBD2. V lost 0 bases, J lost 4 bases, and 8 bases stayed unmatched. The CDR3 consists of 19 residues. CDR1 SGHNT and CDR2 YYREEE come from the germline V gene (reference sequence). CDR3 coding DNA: TGTGCCAGCAGCTTGGCGAGGACTAGCGGGGGGTATGGCACCGGGGAGCTGTTTTTT. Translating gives CASSLARTSGGYGTGELFF. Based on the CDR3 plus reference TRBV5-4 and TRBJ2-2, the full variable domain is ETGVTQSPTHLIKTRGQQVTLRCSSQSGHNTVSWYQQALGQGPQFIFQYYREEENGRGNFPPRFSGLQFPNYSSELNVNALELDDSALYLCASSLARTSGGYGTGELFFGEGSRLTVL.

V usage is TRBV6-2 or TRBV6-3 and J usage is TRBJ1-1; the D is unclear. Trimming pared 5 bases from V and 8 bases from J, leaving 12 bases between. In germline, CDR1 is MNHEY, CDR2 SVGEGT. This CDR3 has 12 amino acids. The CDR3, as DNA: TGTGCCAGCAGTGATGCTGGGCCCGAAGCTTTCTTT. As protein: CASSDAGPEAFF.

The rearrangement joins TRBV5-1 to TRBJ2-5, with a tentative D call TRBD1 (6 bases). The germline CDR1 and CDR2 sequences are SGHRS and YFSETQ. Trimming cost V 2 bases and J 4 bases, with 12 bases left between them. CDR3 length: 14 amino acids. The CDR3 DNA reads TGCGCCAGCAGCTTACGGACAGTCCGAGAGACCCAGTACTTC. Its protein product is CASSLRTVRETQYF.

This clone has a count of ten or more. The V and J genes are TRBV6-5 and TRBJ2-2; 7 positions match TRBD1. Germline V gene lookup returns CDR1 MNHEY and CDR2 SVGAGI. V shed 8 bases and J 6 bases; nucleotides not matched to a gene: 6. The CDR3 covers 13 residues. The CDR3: CASEGTAPGELFF. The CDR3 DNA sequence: TGTGCCAGCGAAGGGACAGCCCCCGGGGAGCTGTTTTTT.

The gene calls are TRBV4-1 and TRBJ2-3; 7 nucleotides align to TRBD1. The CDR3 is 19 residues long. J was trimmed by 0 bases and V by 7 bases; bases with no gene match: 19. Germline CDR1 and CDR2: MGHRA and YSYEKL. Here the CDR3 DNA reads TGCGCCAGCACCTTCTATCACCCGCCTGGGACAGCTAGCACAGATACGCAGTATTTT. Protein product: CASTFYHPPGTASTDTQYF.

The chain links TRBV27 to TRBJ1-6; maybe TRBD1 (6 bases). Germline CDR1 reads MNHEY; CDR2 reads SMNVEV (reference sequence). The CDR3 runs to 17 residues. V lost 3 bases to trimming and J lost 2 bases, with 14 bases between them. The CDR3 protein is CASSFSGGSTYNSPLHF. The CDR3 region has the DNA TGTGCCAGCAGTTTTTCGGGGGGCTCGACCTATAATTCACCCCTCCACTTT.

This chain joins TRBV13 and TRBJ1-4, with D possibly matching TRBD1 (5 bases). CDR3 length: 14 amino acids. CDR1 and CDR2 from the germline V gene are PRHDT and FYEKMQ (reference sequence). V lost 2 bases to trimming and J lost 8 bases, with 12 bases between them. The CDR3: CASSLRGLQEKLFF. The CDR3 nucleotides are TGTGCCAGCAGCTTAAGGGGTTTACAAGAAAAACTGTTTTTT.

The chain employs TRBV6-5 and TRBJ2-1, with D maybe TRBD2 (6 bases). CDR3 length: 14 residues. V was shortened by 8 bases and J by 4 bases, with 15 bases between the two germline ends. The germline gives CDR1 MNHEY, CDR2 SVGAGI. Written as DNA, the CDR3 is TGTGCCAGCCTTCGGCGGGGCTCTTACAATGAGCAGTTCTTC. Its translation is CASLRRGSYNEQFF.

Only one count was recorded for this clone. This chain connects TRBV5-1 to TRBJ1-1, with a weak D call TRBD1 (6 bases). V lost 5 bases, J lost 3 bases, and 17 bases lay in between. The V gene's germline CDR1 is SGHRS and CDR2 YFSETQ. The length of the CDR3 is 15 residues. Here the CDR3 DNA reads TGCGCCAGCAGTGCGGGGGCTCCCAGGGACACTGAAGCTTTCTTT. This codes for CASSAGAPRDTEAFF.

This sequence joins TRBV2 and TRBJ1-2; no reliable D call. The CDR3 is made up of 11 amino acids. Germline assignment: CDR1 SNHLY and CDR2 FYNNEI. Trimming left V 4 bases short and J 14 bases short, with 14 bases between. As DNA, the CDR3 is TGTGCCAGCAGTGGGGGAGTGAAGATTACCTTC. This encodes CASSGGVKITF.

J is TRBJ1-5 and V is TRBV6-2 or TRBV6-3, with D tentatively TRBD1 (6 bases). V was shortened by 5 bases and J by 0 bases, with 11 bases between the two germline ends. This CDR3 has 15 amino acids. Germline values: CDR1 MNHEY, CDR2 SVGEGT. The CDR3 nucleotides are TGTGCCAGCAGTCGACAGGCGTATAGCAATCAGCCCCAGCATTTT. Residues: CASSRQAYSNQPQHF.

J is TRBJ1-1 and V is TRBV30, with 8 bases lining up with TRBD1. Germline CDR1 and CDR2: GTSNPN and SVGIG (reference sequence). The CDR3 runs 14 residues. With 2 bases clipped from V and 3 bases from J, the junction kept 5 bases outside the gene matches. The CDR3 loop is CAWSITGGDTEAFF. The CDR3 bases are TGTGCCTGGAGTATAACAGGGGGAGACACTGAAGCTTTCTTT.

CDR3 in amino acids: CASSAGRTYEQYF. CDR3 in DNA: TGTGCCAGCAGCGCGGGACGGACCTACGAGCAGTACTTC. The V gene is TRBV13, the J gene TRBJ2-7, with D perhaps TRBD2 (6 bases). This CDR3 comprises 13 residues. Germline V gene lookup returns CDR1 PRHDT and CDR2 FYEKMQ (reference sequence). V gave up 5 bases and J gave up 2 bases, with 10 bases separating them.

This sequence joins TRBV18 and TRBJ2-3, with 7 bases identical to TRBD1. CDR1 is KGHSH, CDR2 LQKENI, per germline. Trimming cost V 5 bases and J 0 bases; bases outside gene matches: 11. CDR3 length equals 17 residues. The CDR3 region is CASSSQQGRSSTDTQYF. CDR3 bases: TGTGCCAGCTCATCCCAACAGGGGCGATCTAGCACAGATACGCAGTATTTT. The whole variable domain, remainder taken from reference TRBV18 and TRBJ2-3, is NAGVMQNPRHLVRRRGQEARLRCSPMKGHSHVYWYRQLPEEGLKFMVYLQKENIIDESGMPKERFSAEFPKEGPSILRIQQVVRGDSAAYFCASSSQQGRSSTDTQYFGPGTRLTVL.

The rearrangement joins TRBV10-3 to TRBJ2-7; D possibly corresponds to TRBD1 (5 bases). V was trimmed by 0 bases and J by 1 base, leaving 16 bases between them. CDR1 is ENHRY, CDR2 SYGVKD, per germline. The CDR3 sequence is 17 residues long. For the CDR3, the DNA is TGTGCCATCAGTGAGTCCTTCCTTGGGGCGGCATCCTACGAGCAGTACTTC. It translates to CAISESFLGAASYEQYF.

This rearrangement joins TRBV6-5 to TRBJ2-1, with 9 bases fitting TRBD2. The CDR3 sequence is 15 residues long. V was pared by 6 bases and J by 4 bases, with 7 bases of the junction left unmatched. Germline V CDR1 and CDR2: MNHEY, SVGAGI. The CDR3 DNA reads TGTGCCAGCAGCGGGAGCGGGGGGTATTACAATGAGCAGTTCTTC. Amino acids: CASSGSGGYYNEQFF.

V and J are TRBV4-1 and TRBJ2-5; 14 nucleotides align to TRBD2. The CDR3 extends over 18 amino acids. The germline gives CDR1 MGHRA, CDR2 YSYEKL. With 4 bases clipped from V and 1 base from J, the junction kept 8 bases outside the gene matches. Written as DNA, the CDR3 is TGCGCCAGCAGCCCCGCGAGGACTAGCGGGGGGATCCAAGAGACCCAGTACTTC. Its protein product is CASSPARTSGGIQETQYF.

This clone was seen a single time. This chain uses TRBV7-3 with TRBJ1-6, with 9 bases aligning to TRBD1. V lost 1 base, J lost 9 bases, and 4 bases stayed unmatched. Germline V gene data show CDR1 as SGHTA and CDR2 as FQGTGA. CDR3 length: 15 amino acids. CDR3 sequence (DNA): TGTGCCAGCAGCTTAAGAGGACAGGGGCTTTCACCCCTCCACTTT. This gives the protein CASSLRGQGLSPLHF.

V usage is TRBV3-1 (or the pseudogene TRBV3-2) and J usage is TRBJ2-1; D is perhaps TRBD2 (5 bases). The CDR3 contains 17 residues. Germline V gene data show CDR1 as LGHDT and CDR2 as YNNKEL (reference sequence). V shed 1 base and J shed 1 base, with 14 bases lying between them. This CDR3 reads CASSQVIKWESYNEQFF. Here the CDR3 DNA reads TGTGCCAGCAGCCAAGTAATCAAGTGGGAGTCCTACAATGAGCAGTTCTTC.

The CDR3 coding sequence is TGTGCCAGCAGCCAAGTCGGGGGGGCCGGCGGCACAGATACGCAGTATTTT. It yields the protein CASSQVGGAGGTDTQYF. J is TRBJ2-3 and V is TRBV3-1 (or the pseudogene TRBV3-2), with 8 bases that match TRBD2. In germline, CDR1 is LGHDT, CDR2 YNNKEL (reference sequence). The CDR3 consists of 17 residues. Trimming took 1 base from V and 1 from J; bases not matched to a gene: 7.